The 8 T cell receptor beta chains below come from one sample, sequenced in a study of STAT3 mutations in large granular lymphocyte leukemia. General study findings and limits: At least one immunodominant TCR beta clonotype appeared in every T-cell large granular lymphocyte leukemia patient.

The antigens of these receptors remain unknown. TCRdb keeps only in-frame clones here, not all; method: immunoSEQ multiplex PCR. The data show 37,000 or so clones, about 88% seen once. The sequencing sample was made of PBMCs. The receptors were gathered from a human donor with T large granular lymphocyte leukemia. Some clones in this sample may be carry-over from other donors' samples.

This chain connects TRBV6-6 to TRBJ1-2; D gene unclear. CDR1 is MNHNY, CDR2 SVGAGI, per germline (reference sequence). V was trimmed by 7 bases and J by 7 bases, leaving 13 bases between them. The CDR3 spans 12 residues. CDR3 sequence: CASTLTRGGYTF. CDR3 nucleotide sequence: TGTGCCAGCACTCTAACCCGGGGTGGCTACACCTTC.

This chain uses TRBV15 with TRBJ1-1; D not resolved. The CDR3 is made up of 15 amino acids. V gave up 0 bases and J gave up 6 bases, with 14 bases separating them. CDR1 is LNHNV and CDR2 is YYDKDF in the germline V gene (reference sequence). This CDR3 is CATSREGQQSPEAFF. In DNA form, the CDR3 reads TGTGCCACCAGCAGAGAAGGGCAACAGTCTCCTGAAGCTTTCTTT.

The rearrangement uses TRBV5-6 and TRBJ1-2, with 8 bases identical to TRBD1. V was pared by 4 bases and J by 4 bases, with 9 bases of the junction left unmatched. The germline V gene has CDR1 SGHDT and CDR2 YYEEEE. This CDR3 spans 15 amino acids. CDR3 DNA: TGTGCCAGCAGCGGTACGGACAGGGAGGCCTATGGCTACACCTTC. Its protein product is CASSGTDREAYGYTF.

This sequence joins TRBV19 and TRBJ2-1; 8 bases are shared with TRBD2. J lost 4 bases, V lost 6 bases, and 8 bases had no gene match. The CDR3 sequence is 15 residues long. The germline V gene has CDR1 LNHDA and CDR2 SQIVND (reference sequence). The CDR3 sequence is CASRAAGGLYNEQFF. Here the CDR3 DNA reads TGTGCCAGTAGGGCGGCGGGGGGTCTATACAATGAGCAGTTCTTC.

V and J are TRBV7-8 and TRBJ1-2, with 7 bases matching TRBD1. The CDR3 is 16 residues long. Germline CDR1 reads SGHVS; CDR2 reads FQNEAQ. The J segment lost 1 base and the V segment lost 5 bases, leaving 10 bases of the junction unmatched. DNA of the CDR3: TGTGCCAGCAGCCCCGACAGGGTTGCAGTTAACTATGGCTACACCTTC. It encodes CASSPDRVAVNYGYTF.

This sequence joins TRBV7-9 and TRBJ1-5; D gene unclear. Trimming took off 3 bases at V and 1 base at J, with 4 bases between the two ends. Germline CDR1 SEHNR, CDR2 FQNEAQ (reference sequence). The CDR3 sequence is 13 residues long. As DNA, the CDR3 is TGTGCCAGCAGCTTGGAGAGCAATCAGCCCCAGCATTTT. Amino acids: CASSLESNQPQHF.

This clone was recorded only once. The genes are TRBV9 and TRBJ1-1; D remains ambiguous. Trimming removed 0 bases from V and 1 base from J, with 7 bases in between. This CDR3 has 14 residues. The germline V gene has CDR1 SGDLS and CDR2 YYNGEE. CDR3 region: CASSVDPRNTEAFF. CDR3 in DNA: TGTGCCAGCAGCGTAGACCCCAGGAACACTGAAGCTTTCTTT.

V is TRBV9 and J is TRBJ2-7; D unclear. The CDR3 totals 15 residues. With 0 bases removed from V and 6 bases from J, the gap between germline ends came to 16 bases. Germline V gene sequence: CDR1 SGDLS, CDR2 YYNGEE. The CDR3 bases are TGTGCCAGCAGCGTAGGGGGTACACTGCCAACCGAGCAGTACTTC. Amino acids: CASSVGGTLPTEQYF.